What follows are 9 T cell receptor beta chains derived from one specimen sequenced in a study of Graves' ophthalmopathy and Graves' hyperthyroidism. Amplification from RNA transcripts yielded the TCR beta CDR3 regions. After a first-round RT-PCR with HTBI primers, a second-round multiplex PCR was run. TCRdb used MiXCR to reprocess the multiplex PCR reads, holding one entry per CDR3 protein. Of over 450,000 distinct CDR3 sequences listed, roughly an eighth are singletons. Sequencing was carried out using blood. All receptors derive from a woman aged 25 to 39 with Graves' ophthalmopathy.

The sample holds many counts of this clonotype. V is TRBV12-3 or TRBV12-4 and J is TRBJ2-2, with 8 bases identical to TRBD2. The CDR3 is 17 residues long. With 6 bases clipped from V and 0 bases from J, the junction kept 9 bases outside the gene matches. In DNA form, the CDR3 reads TGTGCCAGCAGCACTAGCGGACTAACTTCGAACACCGGGGAGCTGTTTTTT. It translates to CASSTSGLTSNTGELFF.

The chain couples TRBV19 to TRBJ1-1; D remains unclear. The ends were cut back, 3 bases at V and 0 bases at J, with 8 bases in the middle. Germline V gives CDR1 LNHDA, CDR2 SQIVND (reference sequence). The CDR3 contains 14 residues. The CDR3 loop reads CASSMGSLNTEAFF. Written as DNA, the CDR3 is TGTGCCAGTAGTATGGGCAGCCTGAACACTGAAGCTTTCTTT.

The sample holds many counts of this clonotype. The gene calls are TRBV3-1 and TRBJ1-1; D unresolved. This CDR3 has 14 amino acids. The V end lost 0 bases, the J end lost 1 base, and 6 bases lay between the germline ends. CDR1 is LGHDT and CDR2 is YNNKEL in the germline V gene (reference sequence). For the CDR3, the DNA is TGTGCCAGCAGCCAAGATCAGTGGAACACTGAAGCTTTCTTT. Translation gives CASSQDQWNTEAFF.

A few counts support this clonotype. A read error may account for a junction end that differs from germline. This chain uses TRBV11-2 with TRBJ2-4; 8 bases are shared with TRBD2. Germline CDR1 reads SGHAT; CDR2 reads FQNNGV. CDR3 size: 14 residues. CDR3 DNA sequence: TGTGCCAGCAGCGCCACTAGCGGCGAAAACATTAAGTACTTC. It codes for CASSATSGENIKYF.

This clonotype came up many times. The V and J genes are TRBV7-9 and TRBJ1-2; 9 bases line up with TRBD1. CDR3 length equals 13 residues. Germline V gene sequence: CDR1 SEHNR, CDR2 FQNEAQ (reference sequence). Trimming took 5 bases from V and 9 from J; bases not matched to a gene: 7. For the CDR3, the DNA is TGTGCCAGCAGCGCCTCCGGGACAGGGAGCTACACCTTC. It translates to CASSASGTGSYTF.

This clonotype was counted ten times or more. The CDR3 loop reads CASSLVSFGNTIYF. The CDR3 DNA reads as TGTGCCAGCAGTTTAGTCTCGTTTGGAAACACCATATATTTT. The J gene is TRBJ1-3, the V gene TRBV12-3 or TRBV12-4; D call uncertain. Trimming took off 1 base at V and 3 bases at J, with 7 bases between the two ends. This CDR3 comprises 14 residues.

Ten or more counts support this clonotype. CDR3: CASSPAGGMNTEAFF. The CDR3 DNA reads TGTGCCAGTAGTCCCGCAGGGGGCATGAACACTGAAGCTTTCTTT. The chain is built from TRBV19 and TRBJ1-1; TRBD1 matches at 8 bases. Germline CDR1 reads LNHDA; CDR2 reads SQIVND (reference sequence). CDR3 length: 15 residues. Germline trimming cut 5 bases from V and 0 bases from J; bases unmatched to any gene: 5.

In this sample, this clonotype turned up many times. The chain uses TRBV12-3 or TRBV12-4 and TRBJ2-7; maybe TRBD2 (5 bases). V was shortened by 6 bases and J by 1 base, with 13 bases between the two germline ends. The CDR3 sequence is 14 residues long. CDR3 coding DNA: TGTGCCAGCAGCCACGGCGAGGGTTCCTACGAGCAGTACTTC. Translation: CASSHGEGSYEQYF.

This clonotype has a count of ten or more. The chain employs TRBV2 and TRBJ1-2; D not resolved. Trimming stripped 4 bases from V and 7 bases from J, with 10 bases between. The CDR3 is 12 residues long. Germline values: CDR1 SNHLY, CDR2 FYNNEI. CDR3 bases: TGTGCCAGCAGTGGTATGAGTGGTGGCTACACCTTC. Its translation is CASSGMSGGYTF.